This TCR beta chain was captured in a study of blood T cell repertoires in COVID-19 (dated by TCRdb to about 2020). Context from the whole study: Collaborator samples came from the United States, Italy and Spain and covered acute and convalescent phases of COVID-19. Subjects who had been exposed to COVID-19, were actively infected with it, or had recovered from it provided the deeply sampled blood TCRbeta repertoires that made up the dataset. Sample metadata almost always included a de-identified subject ID, COVID-19 status, age in years and sex. The repertoires were made available in a free public database intended to serve as a resource for research on the immune response to SARS-CoV-2. The samples were drawn from the first 160 participants of the ongoing ImmuneRACE study and from 1,254 subjects provided by 6 global collaborators. HLA class I and class II types, where available, came from metadata supplied by the sample provider rather than from assay-based typing. The prospective study material was composed of cDNA or gDNA derived from T cells, B-cell-depleted T cells, or PBMCs.

The CDR3 covers 13 residues, taking in both the cysteine and the phenylalanine. Only CDR3 DNA remains: 39 bases, in frame from the first base. V gives up 6 bases and J gives up 5 bases, and the segment between their germline ends measures 10 bases. TCRbeta CDR3 regions were amplified from genomic DNA by means of the immunoSEQ Assay, a bias-controlled multiplex PCR. The authors processed their data as follows. Within the assay, amplification of reference gene primers was used to estimate how many nucleated cells each sample contained. To quantify the absolute abundance of each unique TCRbeta CDR3 rearrangement, sequence reads were collapsed and filtered. For each sample, productive Simpson clonality was calculated as the square root of Simpson's diversity index over productive rearrangements. Sourced from immuneACCESS, this table was stored by TCRdb with only in-frame sequences that have V and J called. A share of the clones is absent; for the studies checked, an unresolved V gene accounts for under half, and the remainder has no known explanation. V, J and clone size are taken as reported in that table, and D and trimming were inferred from the DNA itself. The table for this sample lists 230,000 or so clones; roughly nine tenths of them were counted only once. Over 1.5% of the sample is taken by the ten largest.

The full study reports these points: How much clinical and demographic metadata was included differed by source and by participant, and the metadata was provided uncurated.

Collaborating institutions collected whole blood in K2EDTA tubes following their own protocols. For TCRbeta analysis, collaborators shipped samples as frozen whole blood, isolated PBMCs, or DNA extracted from either of those sample types. Note on this clone: The target of this receptor is not known. Per-base qualities were not stored, and no clone one base away is much larger.

Source material: peripheral blood. The origin of this receptor is a man in his forties with active or convalescent COVID-19. The sequence links TRBV12-3 or TRBV12-4 to TRBJ2-2, with the D gene too uncertain to name. CDR3 reads: CASRPQLTGELFF. At the DNA level, the sequence is TGTGCCAGCAGACCTCAACTTACCGGGGAGCTGTTTTTT.